One and the same sample provided the 17 T cell receptor beta chains below, sequenced in a study of human T cells and chemical hapten exposure. Each CDR3 protein gets one entry after TCRdb re-called the RACE reads with MiXCR. The table lists approximately 110,000 distinct CDR3 sequences, less than 35% of them singletons. Regarding time point: patch test 3, about 24 weeks after DPC sensitization. The treatment here: therapeutic diphenylcyclopropenone sensitization with weekly scalp DPC. The material was whole blood, obtained in connection with sensitization to the hapten diphenylcyclopropenone (DPC). These TCRs come from a middle-aged man with alopecia areata. Some clones in this sample may be carry-over from other donors' samples.

This clonotype was counted only a few times. This sequence joins TRBV15 and TRBJ2-3; weak D call: TRBD2 (6 bases). CDR1 is LNHNV and CDR2 is YYDKDF in the germline V gene (reference sequence). Trimming shortened V by 0 bases and J by 1 base, and 8 bases separated the two germline ends. This CDR3 has 15 amino acids. Written as DNA, the CDR3 is TGTGCCACCAGCAGAGAACAGCGGGGCACAGATACGCAGTATTTT. This translates into CATSREQRGTDTQYF.

In this sample, this clonotype turned up a few times. The chain couples TRBV20-1 to TRBJ2-3; D call uncertain. V was trimmed by 3 bases and J by 3 bases, leaving 4 bases between them. The CDR3 contains 11 residues. Looked up from germline, CDR1 is DFQATT and CDR2 is SNEGSKA (reference sequence). Here the CDR3 DNA reads TGCAGTGCTAGCTTTACAGATACGCAGTATTTT. Translation: CSASFTDTQYF.

This clonotype was observed a few times. CDR3 protein: CASSFPSGGTGELFF. CDR3 coding DNA: TGTGCCAGCAGTTTCCCTAGCGGAGGGACCGGGGAGCTGTTTTTT. V and J are TRBV6-5 and TRBJ2-2, with 7 bases that match TRBD2. The V segment lost 4 bases and the J segment 5 bases; nucleotides outside the gene matches: 7. The germline V gene encodes CDR1 MNHEY and CDR2 SVGAGI. This CDR3 has 15 residues.

This sequence joins TRBV20-1 and TRBJ2-6; TRBD1 aligns across 10 bases. Trimming took 3 bases from V and 2 from J; bases not matched to a gene: 1. CDR3 length equals 15 residues. Germline V gene data show CDR1 as DFQATT and CDR2 as SNEGSKA (reference sequence). CDR3 DNA sequence: TGCAGTGCTAGGGACAGGGGGGCTGGGGCCAACGTCCTGACTTTC. This gives the protein CSARDRGAGANVLTF.

This clonotype was found a few times. This sequence joins TRBV27 and TRBJ2-6, with 7 positions matching TRBD1. V was clipped by 0 bases and J by 0 bases; unmatched bases: 5. CDR1 is MNHEY and CDR2 is SMNVEV in the germline V gene (reference sequence). The CDR3 totals 18 residues. The CDR3 protein is CASSLSGQVFSGANVLTF. In DNA, the CDR3 is TGTGCCAGCAGTTTATCCGGACAGGTTTTCTCTGGGGCCAACGTCCTGACTTTC. Variable domain in full (rest from reference TRBV27 and TRBJ2-6): EAQVTQNPRYLITVTGKKLTVTCSQNMNHEYMSWYRQDPGLGLRQIYYSMNVEVTDKGDVPEGYKVSRKEKRNFPLILESPSPNQTSLYFCASSLSGQVFSGANVLTFGAGSRLTVL.

As for this clonotype: No DNA is shown, since the ends of the CDR3 on it are uncertain; the CDR3 is the one TCRdb lists. The chain carries TRBV5-8 and TRBJ2-3; TRBD2, the D gene given by the table, was not confirmed from the DNA. The germline gives CDR1 SGHTS, CDR2 YDEGEE. The CDR3 spans 16 residues, counting both ends. CDR3 in amino acids: CASSVGPGGHTDTQYF.

The chain employs TRBV6-2 or TRBV6-3 and TRBJ1-5; no reliable D call. Germline V gene lookup returns CDR1 MNHEY and CDR2 SVGEGT. The CDR3 contains 14 residues. V lost 5 bases, J lost 4 bases, and 12 bases lay in between. DNA for the CDR3: TGTGCCAGCAGTCCCCAAGGCGGGAATCAGCCCCAGCATTTT. This gives the protein CASSPQGGNQPQHF.

V gene TRBV20-1 combines with J gene TRBJ2-2; D not certain. Germline CDR1 reads DFQATT; CDR2 reads SNEGSKA (reference sequence). The V end was cut by 0 bases, the J end by 1 base, with 3 bases between. The CDR3 is made up of 13 amino acids. CDR3 residues: CSAREVNTGELFF. The CDR3 DNA reads TGCAGTGCTAGAGAAGTGAACACCGGGGAGCTGTTTTTT.

V gene TRBV29-1 combines with J gene TRBJ2-7, with D perhaps matching TRBD2 (5 bases). With 1 base removed from V and 2 bases from J, the gap between germline ends came to 15 bases. The germline gives CDR1 SQVTM, CDR2 ANQGSEA. The CDR3 has 15 amino acids. The CDR3 here is CSVEVLWTGTYEQYF. CDR3 sequence (DNA): TGCAGCGTTGAAGTTTTGTGGACGGGAACCTACGAGCAGTACTTC.

V gene TRBV4-1 combines with J gene TRBJ2-1; 7 bases agree with TRBD2. This CDR3 is 15 amino acids long. Unmatched junction bases numbered 11, after V lost 4 bases and J lost 8 bases. The germline V gene has CDR1 MGHRA and CDR2 YSYEKL. The CDR3 bases are TGCGCCAGCAGCCTTGGACCGGGACTAATATATGAGCAGTTCTTC. Protein sequence: CASSLGPGLIYEQFF.

V gene TRBV20-1 combines with J gene TRBJ2-3, with 10 nucleotides matching TRBD1. Germline V gives CDR1 DFQATT, CDR2 SNEGSKA (reference sequence). V trimming: 4 bases; J trimming: 5 bases; junction bases outside the gene matches: 9. This CDR3 is 15 amino acids long. CDR3 amino acids: CSANVRTGGQDTQYF. CDR3 coding DNA: TGCAGTGCTAATGTGAGGACAGGGGGTCAAGATACGCAGTATTTT.

This clonotype was picked up a small number of times. The rearrangement joins TRBV30 to TRBJ1-6; TRBD1 matches at 9 bases. Germline CDR1 reads GTSNPN; CDR2 reads SVGIG (reference sequence). The CDR3 spans 14 residues. V shed 2 bases and J 10 bases; nucleotides not matched to a gene: 6. CDR3 in amino acids: CAWSRGQGGSPLHF. CDR3 in DNA: TGTGCCTGGAGTAGGGGACAGGGAGGCTCACCCCTCCACTTT.

This clonotype has only a few counts. The chain joins TRBV12-3 or TRBV12-4 to TRBJ2-3; D gene uncertain. V gave up 3 bases and J gave up 6 bases, with 10 bases separating them. The CDR3 extends over 13 amino acids. The DNA for the CDR3 is TGTGCCAGCAGTTTGCCCCCCGGGGATACGCAGTATTTT. This codes for CASSLPPGDTQYF.

The chain couples TRBV6-2 or TRBV6-3 to TRBJ1-1; D gene uncertain. The CDR3 sequence is 12 residues long. From germline, CDR1 is MNHEY and CDR2 SVGEGT. V dropped 4 bases and J dropped 8 bases, with 11 bases sitting between them. CDR3 bases: TGTGCCAGCAGTTCCGGCTGGCGGGAAGCTTTCTTT. It codes for CASSSGWREAFF.

This clonotype was seen once. V and J are TRBV3-1 and TRBJ1-2; 8 bases are shared with TRBD1. CDR1 is LGHDT and CDR2 is YNNKEL in the germline V gene (reference sequence). V lost 4 bases, J lost 1 base, and 5 bases stayed unmatched. This CDR3 is built from 15 residues. As DNA, the CDR3 is TGTGCCAGCAGCCTAGCAGGGGGCGTTAACTATGGCTACACCTTC. Residues: CASSLAGGVNYGYTF.

The V and J genes are TRBV21-1 and TRBJ2-5; the table's TRBD1 call for D was not verified on the DNA. TRBV21-1 is annotated as a pseudogene. The CDR3 length is 18 residues. The CDR3 region has the DNA TGTGCCAGCAGCTCGGTACGGGACAGGCCCTCTACTCAAGAGACCCAGTACTTC. Its translation: CASSSVRDRPSTQETQYF.

This clonotype was counted a few times. The genes are TRBV25-1 and TRBJ2-3, with D perhaps matching TRBD2 (6 bases). The CDR3 loop spans 14 amino acids. V gave up 8 bases and J gave up 2 bases, with 14 bases separating them. Germline V gives CDR1 MGHDK, CDR2 SYGVNS. The CDR3 spells CASGGQGLTDTQYF. CDR3 coding DNA: TGTGCCAGCGGAGGGCAGGGCCTCACAGATACGCAGTATTTT.